Following are 10 T cell receptor beta chains from one sample sequenced in a study of cytomegalovirus exposure and HLA in healthy donors. Measured with immunoSEQ multiplex PCR; TCRdb has only the in-frame clones, and not every one. Among about 200,000 clones, about 79% were seen once, and the ten largest hold 13%. Sequencing was done on a sample of PBMCs. The receptors come from a woman in her thirties in good health and CMV-seropositive.

Concerning this clone: Other nucleotide sequences in the sample specify the same CDR3. This chain connects TRBV27 to TRBJ1-5; D perhaps matches TRBD1 (5 bases). The CDR3 is 14 residues long. Per germline, CDR1 MNHEY and CDR2 SMNVEV (reference sequence). Trimming left V 3 bases short and J 2 bases short, with 8 bases between. The chain's CDR3 is CASSFRGGNQPQHF. The CDR3 DNA reads TGTGCCAGCAGTTTTAGGGGTGGCAATCAGCCCCAGCATTTT.

The genes are TRBV6-6 and TRBJ1-1; D remains unclear. CDR1 is MNHNY, CDR2 SVGAGI, per germline (reference sequence). CDR3 length: 15 residues. V was pared by 2 bases and J by 0 bases, with 10 bases between. The chain's CDR3 is CASSYRTLVNTEAFF. The CDR3 bases are TGTGCCAGCAGTTACCGGACTCTTGTGAACACTGAAGCTTTCTTT.

The rearrangement joins TRBV13 to TRBJ1-1; D gene ambiguous. CDR3 length equals 13 residues. The germline V and J ends were trimmed by 5 bases and 2 bases, with 9 bases remaining between them. Germline CDR1 is PRHDT and CDR2 is FYEKMQ (reference sequence). CDR3 sequence: CASSAPYNTEAFF. CDR3 DNA: TGTGCCAGCAGCGCCCCCTACAACACTGAAGCTTTCTTT.

This clone was observed once. J is TRBJ1-2 and V is TRBV9; TRBD1 matches 9 bases. There are 18 residues in the CDR3. The germline V gene has CDR1 SGDLS and CDR2 YYNGEE. Trimming at V came to 4 bases and at J to 5 bases, leaving 18 bases not matched to a gene. DNA for the CDR3: TGTGCCAGCAGCCCAGAGCTAGGGGACAGGGTCTTTAGGTATGGCTACACCTTC. It codes for CASSPELGDRVFRYGYTF.

The J gene is TRBJ2-7, the V gene TRBV5-6, with 7 bases aligning to TRBD1. The CDR3 extends over 13 amino acids. CDR1 and CDR2 from the germline V gene are SGHDT and YYEEEE. The V and J ends lost 4 bases and 3 bases, in that order; junction bases with no gene match: 4. The CDR3 DNA sequence: TGTGCCAGCAGCACCGGACAGGTCTACGAGCAGTACTTC. It encodes CASSTGQVYEQYF. The complete variable domain, with remaining parts taken from reference TRBV5-6 and TRBJ2-7, reads DAGVTQSPTHLIKTRGQQVTLRCSPKSGHDTVSWYQQALGQGPQFIFQYYEEEERQRGNFPDRFSGHQFPNYSSELNVNALLLGDSALYLCASSTGQVYEQYFGPGTRLTVT.

The chain is built from TRBV27 and TRBJ2-5, with 11 bases identical to TRBD1. The germline CDR1 and CDR2 sequences are MNHEY and SMNVEV (reference sequence). The CDR3 spans 15 residues. J gave up 5 bases and V 5 bases, and 7 bases lay outside the gene matches. CDR3 DNA sequence: TGTGCCAGCAGTACTCGGGACAGGGGGGCGGAGACCCAGTACTTC. Translation: CASSTRDRGAETQYF.

This sequence joins TRBV7-9 and TRBJ1-2, with D possibly being TRBD1 (6 bases). The V and J ends lost 2 bases and 6 bases respectively, with 10 bases between them. CDR3 length: 13 amino acids. CDR1 and CDR2 from the germline V gene are SEHNR and FQNEAQ (reference sequence). The CDR3, as DNA: TGTGCCAGCAGCTTATTCAGGGGCGATGGCTACACCTTC. This codes for CASSLFRGDGYTF. The whole variable domain, remainder taken from reference TRBV7-9 and TRBJ1-2, is DTGVSQNPRHKITKRGQNVTFRCDPISEHNRLYWYRQTLGQGPEFLTYFQNEAQLEKSRLLSDRFSAERPKGSFSTLEIQRTEQGDSAMYLCASSLFRGDGYTFGSGTRLTVV.

This clone came up a few times. V is TRBV6-5 and J is TRBJ2-7, with a tentative D call TRBD2 (5 bases). The CDR3 consists of 11 residues. The V gene's germline CDR1 is MNHEY and CDR2 SVGAGI. Trimming stripped 2 bases from V and 6 bases from J, with 5 bases between. CDR3 in DNA: TGTGCCAGCAGTTACGCGGGCGAGCAGTACTTC. Translation: CASSYAGEQYF.

The chain recombines TRBV29-1 with TRBJ1-1; D is unclear. This CDR3 contains 16 residues. Germline V gene lookup returns CDR1 SQVTM and CDR2 ANQGSEA. V lost 5 bases and J 3 bases, leaving 22 bases between the germline ends. The CDR3 DNA reads as TGCAGCGTTATACGAAGCCTAACCGGGCGGGACACTGAAGCTTTCTTT. Its protein is CSVIRSLTGRDTEAFF.

The chain employs TRBV10-1 and TRBJ2-1; D is uncertain. V lost 6 bases, J lost 9 bases, and 12 bases lay in between. Germline V gene lookup returns CDR1 WNHNN and CDR2 SYGVQD (reference sequence). This CDR3 spans 12 amino acids. CDR3 sequence reads: CASSAPSREQFF. The CDR3 DNA reads TGCGCCAGCAGCGCCCCGAGCCGTGAGCAGTTCTTC.